This TCR beta chain was sequenced during a study of blood T cells in healthy people across ages (dated by TCRdb to 2013 to 2016). Regarding the research as a whole: In model experiments, template switching captured roughly one uniquely barcoded TCR beta cDNA molecule for every two T cells. The study measured age-related changes in TCR beta repertoire diversity using deep sequencing normalized with unique cDNA molecular identifiers. The donors were divided into four age groups: young (average approximately 16 years), middle-aged (roughly 42), aged (approximately 64) and long-lived (approximately 74). To avoid experimental bias, donors of different ages were spread randomly across the sequencing lanes. Using the same blood draw, the study looked at two additional independent replicas of 1 million unique cDNA reads for two donors, one aged 18 to 29 and the other aged 80 or older. The investigation overall reported the following: Observed TCR beta diversity per million T cells fell roughly linearly with age, and a significant reduction was already apparent by age roughly 40. The long-lived group showed more naive CD4+ T cells, fewer expanded clones and increased TCR diversity than the aged group, suggesting age selection. Donor CMV infection status was unknown, potentially confounding age-related changes in expanded clonotypes. Estimates of total diversity based on one million sequenced T cells were considered lower bounds and underestimates. Since profiling was done on bulk unsorted PBMCs, naive and antigen-experienced compartments could not be conclusively compared. Observed TCR beta diversity correlated strongly with the percentage of naive T cells measured by flow cytometry.

This clonotype has a handful of counts. Its antigen remains undetermined. Per-base quality was not reported, and no clone a single base away is much larger than it. Per the germline V gene, LGHNA is the CDR1 and YNFKEQ is the CDR2. Its CDR3 holds 16 amino acids, cysteine through phenylalanine. Only the CDR3 DNA is retained, 48 bases long and in frame from the first base. The junction carries 22 bases between V and J, which are trimmed by 0 bases and 12 bases respectively. The 39 donors, aged about 6 to 95 years, were systemically healthy Caucasian individuals from Russia. Each donor gave roughly 11 milliliters of peripheral blood, drawn into EDTA-treated Vacutainer tubes. PBMCs were isolated by Ficoll-Paque density-gradient centrifugation, with at least 7 million obtained per sample. Total RNA, at least 6 micrograms per sample, was extracted from PBMCs with Trizol reagent. Naive CD45RAhigh/CD27high T cell percentages were measured by flow cytometry on a PBMC aliquot from every donor.

Library method: 5' RACE. Sequencing was carried out with an Illumina HiSeq 2500. A second PCR of 7 to 11 cycles was performed with a sample-barcoded 5' primer and a J-beta primer mix. Each TCR beta cDNA molecule received a unique molecular identifier from a template-switch 5' adaptor carrying 12 random nucleotides. At least 2.5 million CDR3-containing paired-end reads were obtained from each sample. First-strand cDNA synthesis was performed from all RNA using the Mint cDNA synthesis kit, with priming by a TRBC-specific oligonucleotide. After uracil-DNA glycosylase treatment, a first 18-cycle PCR used universal primers M1SS and BC2_uni_R on all cDNA. The study's own analysis went as follows. For normalization, 1 million high-quality reads, each with a distinct molecular identifier, were randomly selected from each sample. Reads with shared molecular identifiers were discarded instead of being binned into consensus sequences. MiTCR, run with a Q25 quality threshold and the strictest error-elimination algorithm, handled CDR3 identification, clonotype clustering and error correction. A nonparametric unseen species model with Euler transformation was used to estimate a lower bound on total TCR beta diversity. TCRdb trimmed public reads at Q25 via fastp, called clones via MiXCR and kept in-frame beta chains. Each record represents a unique CDR3 protein, reported with the most common genes and DNA among its rows. The authors' filters were not applied to this entry. Here the sample has about 1.8 million distinct CDR3 sequences; 49% occur a single time. 2.1% of the sample lies in the top ten.

The chain links TRBV4-2 with TRBJ2-3, with the D segment possibly TRBD1 or TRBD2, each aligning over 6 bases. The TCR originated in a woman between 35 and 50 years old in good health. Sequencing used blood. The DNA sequence reads TGTGCCAGCAGCCAAGAACCAGGAGGGGGGCCGTTTAAACAGTATTTT. Its protein product is CASSQEPGGGPFKQYF.